Following are 13 T cell receptor beta chains from one sample sequenced in a study of early T cells in non-severe SARS-CoV-2 infection (dated by TCRdb to about 2021). Library prep was done by 5' RACE. Sequencing was carried out with a NextSeq 500. TCRdb itself trimmed the public reads at Q25 with fastp, ran MiXCR and retained productive beta chains. For every CDR3 protein sequence, its rows merge into one entry that carries the most common genes and DNA. The sample includes tens of thousands of distinct CDR3 sequences, with roughly 4.2% observed a single time. The ten biggest clones cover 15% to 19% of the sample. The sequencing sample was made of whole blood. These TCRs come from an adult who was a healthcare worker with PCR-confirmed SARS-CoV-2 infection or an uninfected control (not recorded which).

This clonotype occurred a few times. This CDR3 reads CAISDRRASNQPQHF. For the CDR3, the DNA is TGTGCCATCAGTGATCGTAGGGCGAGCAATCAGCCCCAGCATTTT. V and J are TRBV10-3 and TRBJ1-5; no clear D. From germline, CDR1 is ENHRY and CDR2 SYGVKD. Trimming removed 3 bases at V and 1 base at J, with 10 bases between. The CDR3 is made up of 15 amino acids.

The chain links TRBV29-1 to TRBJ2-1; D not certain. The germline V gene has CDR1 SQVTM and CDR2 ANQGSEA. V was shortened by 4 bases and J by 7 bases, with 5 bases between the two germline ends. The CDR3 length is 10 residues. In nucleotides, the CDR3 is TGCAGCGTTGGCTTGAATGAGCAGTTCTTC. Amino acids: CSVGLNEQFF.

Ten or more counts support this clonotype. This sequence joins TRBV20-1 and TRBJ2-4; D gene unclear. This CDR3 region has 15 residues. Germline V lookup: CDR1 DFQATT, CDR2 SNEGSKA (reference sequence). The V end was cut by 6 bases, the J end by 3 bases, with 18 bases between. This CDR3 is CSARRTDRGKNIQYF. CDR3 sequence (DNA): TGCAGTGCACGGCGGACCGACCGAGGCAAAAACATTCAGTACTTC.

This clonotype came up many times. The chain has TRBV29-1 and TRBJ2-7; the match to TRBD2 covers 8 bases. The length of the CDR3 is 13 residues. Germline V gene lookup returns CDR1 SQVTM and CDR2 ANQGSEA. Trimming cost V 5 bases and J 3 bases; bases outside gene matches: 6. The CDR3 DNA reads TGCAGCGTTTCAGCGGGGGCCCACTACGAGCAGTACTTC. As protein: CSVSAGAHYEQYF.

There are many counts of this clonotype. This chain joins TRBV7-6 and TRBJ2-3, with D possibly matching TRBD2 (7 bases). The ends were cut back, 2 bases at V and 2 bases at J, with 8 bases in the middle. Germline loops: CDR1 SGHVS, CDR2 FNYEAQ. This CDR3 is 14 amino acids long. The CDR3 region has the DNA TGTGCCAGCAGCTTACGGGGGGCCACAGATACGCAGTATTTT. Protein product: CASSLRGATDTQYF.

This clonotype was seen many times. The V and J genes are TRBV6-5 and TRBJ1-1; 8 positions agree with TRBD1. CDR3 size: 14 residues. Germline loops: CDR1 MNHEY, CDR2 SVGAGI. The V segment lost 6 bases and the J segment 2 bases; nucleotides outside the gene matches: 5. The DNA for the CDR3 is TGTGCCAGCAGCCGTCCAGGGGGCAACACTGAAGCTTTCTTT. Translation: CASSRPGGNTEAFF.

V is TRBV27 and J is TRBJ1-5; the D gene is possibly TRBD1 (5 bases). From germline, CDR1 is MNHEY and CDR2 SMNVEV (reference sequence). The CDR3 is made up of 15 amino acids. Trimming stripped 5 bases from V and 4 bases from J, with 15 bases between. The CDR3 coding sequence is TGTGCCAGCAGTATCTACCCGGGGGAGAATCAGCCCCAGCATTTT. Amino acids: CASSIYPGENQPQHF.

This clonotype has ten or more counts. Mismatch with germline at one junction end may stem from a read error. The chain recombines TRBV12-3 or TRBV12-4 with TRBJ2-1, with 13 bases matching TRBD2. This CDR3 contains 16 residues. The CDR3 protein is CASILRGLAGNNEQFF. The DNA of the CDR3 is TGTGCCAGCATTTTACGGGGACTAGCGGGAAACAATGAGCAGTTCTTC.

This clonotype was seen repeatedly, ten times or more. V is TRBV10-3 and J is TRBJ1-5; no clear D. Trimming shortened V by 4 bases and J by 0 bases, and 4 bases separated the two germline ends. Per germline, CDR1 ENHRY and CDR2 SYGVKD. The CDR3 is 13 amino acids. Written as DNA, the CDR3 is TGTGCCATCAGTGCCAATAGCAATCAGCCCCAGCATTTT. Its protein product is CAISANSNQPQHF.

This clonotype was seen at least ten times. The V call is TRBV4-2, the J call TRBJ1-2; D unclear. CDR1 is LGHNA and CDR2 is YNFKEQ in the germline V gene. The CDR3 is made up of 16 amino acids. V was shortened by 0 bases and J by 0 bases, with 11 bases between the two germline ends. The CDR3 spells CASSQDFADTNYGYTF. The CDR3 nucleotides are TGTGCCAGCAGCCAAGACTTCGCAGATACTAACTATGGCTACACCTTC.

CDR3 nucleotides: TGTGCCAGCAGCGCCCCCTTAGGAGATACGCAGTATTTT. This gives the protein CASSAPLGDTQYF. V and J are TRBV5-4 and TRBJ2-3; D ambiguous. CDR3 length: 13 amino acids. The V and J ends lost 4 bases and 5 bases respectively, with 11 bases between them. In germline, CDR1 is SGHNT, CDR2 YYREEE (reference sequence).

A few counts support this clonotype. The chain joins TRBV24-1 to TRBJ2-3; 7 positions match TRBD2. The CDR3 runs 14 residues. The J segment lost 1 base and the V segment lost 3 bases, leaving 0 bases of the junction unmatched. The germline gives CDR1 KGHDR, CDR2 SFDVKD. Here the CDR3 reads CATSDAGGTDTQYF. The CDR3 DNA sequence: TGTGCCACCAGTGATGCGGGGGGCACAGATACGCAGTATTTT.

This clonotype was recorded at least ten times. This chain joins TRBV7-2 and TRBJ2-7; 12 nucleotides match TRBD2. Losses at the gene ends were 5 bases for V and 2 bases for J; bases not matched to a gene: 10. The CDR3 length is 17 residues. Germline CDR1 and CDR2: SGHTA and FQGNSA. CDR3 sequence: CASSPSTSGSHAYEQYF. The CDR3, as DNA: TGTGCCAGCAGCCCTTCGACTAGCGGGAGTCACGCCTACGAGCAGTACTTC. The variable domain in full, with the rest retrieved from reference TRBV7-2 and TRBJ2-7, is GAGVSQSPSNKVTEKGKDVELRCDPISGHTALYWYRQSLGQGLEFLIYFQGNSAPDKSGLPSDRFSAERTGGSVSTLTIQRTQQEDSAVYLCASSPSTSGSHAYEQYFGPGTRLTVT.